This TCR beta chain was captured in a study of cytomegalovirus exposure and HLA in healthy donors. The study's findings and limits: A likely sequencing artifact accounted for one observed cluster of highly shared sequence variants. The authors enumerated over 150 TCR beta chains as linked to cytomegalovirus. Within an earlier analysis, most TCR beta V segments proved productive either about 87% or about 30% of the time.

The PCR contained 60 Vbeta and 13 Jbeta primers. Clones were sequenced by immunoSEQ multiplex PCR, and TCRdb holds only the in-frame ones, with some missing. The table lists 100,000 to 150,000 clones, 75% to 85% of them singletons. Germline V lookup: CDR1 SNHLY, CDR2 FYNNEI. V was clipped by 5 bases and J by 0 bases; unmatched bases: 7. The CDR3 spans 17 residues. Turning to this clone: Its antigen remains unidentified.

The V gene is TRBV2, the J gene TRBJ1-6; 7 bases are a match to TRBD1. Input material: PBMCs. The origin of this receptor is a man aged 25-45 years in good health and CMV-seropositive. CDR3 nucleotide sequence: TGTGCCAGCAGTTATACAGGGGATAGCTCCTATAATTCACCCCTCCACTTT. Its protein is CASSYTGDSSYNSPLHF. Filled out from reference TRBV2 and TRBJ1-6, the complete variable domain reads EPEVTQTPSHQVTQMGQEVILRCVPISNHLYFYWYRQILGQKVEFLVSFYNNEISEKSEIFDDQFSVERPDGSNFTLKIRSTKLEDSAMYFCASSYTGDSSYNSPLHFGNGTRLTVT.